This T cell receptor (beta chain) stems from a study of blood T cells in healthy people across ages. Study-wide results and caveats: PBMCs that were unsorted prevented a conclusive naive versus antigen-experienced comparison. The unknown donor CMV status may have confounded expanded clonotype changes.

Those donating, healthy Caucasian individuals from Russia, were aged about 6 to 100. A minimum of 5 micrograms of total RNA was extracted per sample. The authors ran a second PCR of about 6 to 11 cycles using a sample-barcoded 5' primer and a J-beta primer mix. From the 5' RACE reads, TCRdb called clonotypes with MiXCR, one entry per CDR3 protein. Seen here are approximately 680,000 distinct CDR3 sequences, 32% observed once, and the top ten hold approximately 15%. Note on this clonotype: The antigen is unknown.

Germline CDR1 and CDR2: LGHDT and YNNKEL (reference sequence). The CDR3 length is 15 residues. The V and J ends lost 1 base and 3 bases respectively, with 12 bases between them. This TCR came from a woman of 80 years or more in good health. The chain combines TRBV3-1 with TRBJ1-2; a possible D gene is TRBD1 (6 bases). Sample: blood. The CDR3 DNA reads TGTGCCAGCAGCCAAGGAACAGGGAAGGACTATGGCTACACCTTC. It specifies CASSQGTGKDYGYTF.